The 15 T cell receptor beta chains listed next were all sequenced from one sample in a study of T cell repertoires in aging, cancer and after chemotherapy. Peripheral blood genomic DNA, not sorted cells or RNA, was the template. A mixed TRB-A/B primer pool amplified rearranged TRB by multiplex touch-down PCR. In TCRdb, the multiplex PCR reads were re-called with MiXCR into one record per CDR3 protein. The sample has 1,100 to 1,500 distinct CDR3 sequences; around 35% are singletons. Sequencing was performed on blood. These receptor sequences come from a human donor with a solid tumor.

This clonotype is categorized as large. The chain uses TRBV7-9 and TRBJ1-4; D is undetermined. The germline CDR1 and CDR2 sequences are SEHNR and FQNEAQ (reference sequence). V was clipped by 0 bases and J by 7 bases, with 9 bases between them. The CDR3 runs to 14 residues. This CDR3 is CASSLAVEGEKLFF. In DNA, the CDR3 is TGTGCCAGCAGCTTAGCGGTGGAGGGTGAAAAACTGTTTTTT.

This sequence joins TRBV7-9 and TRBJ1-6, with 9 bases matching TRBD1. The trim removed 5 bases at V and 4 bases at J, leaving 6 bases unmatched. Germline CDR1 reads SEHNR; CDR2 reads FQNEAQ (reference sequence). The CDR3 runs 16 residues. The CDR3 region has the DNA TGTGCCAGCAGCGCCGGGACAGGGTTTTATAATTCACCCCTCCACTTT. It codes for CASSAGTGFYNSPLHF.

The table lists this clonotype with a few counts. The chain uses TRBV7-9 and TRBJ1-6, with TRBD1 identical over 8 bases. The CDR3 spans 15 residues. The V gene's germline CDR1 is SEHNR and CDR2 FQNEAQ (reference sequence). After removal of 2 bases from V and 10 bases from J, the junction contained 7 bases not matched to a gene. This chain's CDR3 is CASSLWTGQNSPLHF. CDR3 sequence (DNA): TGTGCCAGCAGCTTATGGACAGGGCAAAACTCACCCCTCCACTTT.

The gene calls are TRBV5-4 and TRBJ2-7; 7 positions match TRBD2. The CDR3 spans 16 residues. V lost 0 bases, J lost 2 bases, and 8 bases stayed unmatched. Germline CDR1 is SGHNT and CDR2 is YYREEE (reference sequence). The CDR3 loop is CASSLAWGGSTYEQYF. Here the CDR3 DNA reads TGTGCCAGCAGCTTGGCCTGGGGCGGGAGTACCTACGAGCAGTACTTC.

By proportion, this clonotype is large (0.1 to 1%). The J gene is TRBJ1-6, the V gene TRBV6-5; 8 bases match TRBD1. The germline V gene has CDR1 MNHEY and CDR2 SVGAGI. V lost 2 bases and J lost 9; bases outside the gene matches: 3. This CDR3 region has 14 residues. CDR3 sequence (DNA): TGTGCCAGCAGTTACATGCAGGGGGCTTCACCCCTCCACTTT. Encoded protein: CASSYMQGASPLHF.

The chain has TRBV7-3 and TRBJ2-2; 11 positions match TRBD1. The CDR3 is made up of 16 amino acids. From germline, CDR1 is SGHTA and CDR2 FQGTGA. The V and J ends lost 1 base and 7 bases, in that order; junction bases with no gene match: 5. CDR3 residues: CASSLRTGGGNGELFF. The CDR3 DNA reads as TGTGCCAGCAGCTTAAGGACAGGGGGCGGAAACGGGGAGCTGTTTTTT. Drawing the rest from reference TRBV7-3 and TRBJ2-2, the complete variable domain is GAGVSQTPSNKVTEKGKYVELRCDPISGHTALYWYRQSLGQGPEFLIYFQGTGAADDSGLPNDRFFAVRPEGSVSTLKIQRTERGDSAVYLCASSLRTGGGNGELFFGEGSRLTVL.

A note on this clonotype: A much larger clone differs by one base, so this may be a read error. The genes are TRBV12-3 or TRBV12-4 and TRBJ1-6; D may be TRBD1 (6 bases). The CDR3 covers 15 residues. With 3 bases removed from V and 12 bases from J, the gap between germline ends came to 18 bases. CDR3 nucleotides: TGTGCCAGCAGTTTTTTTTCGGGGGCTAGGTTACCCCTCCACTTT. Translation: CASSFFSGARLPLHF.

This clonotype showed up just a few times. The CDR3 DNA is TGTGCCAGCAGTGGGCAGGTACTCTACGAGCAGTACTTC. It is translated as CASSGQVLYEQYF. This chain connects TRBV6-1 to TRBJ2-7; unclear D gene. The V gene's germline CDR1 is MNHNS and CDR2 SASEGT. V was pared by 4 bases and J by 3 bases, with 10 bases between. The CDR3 runs 13 residues.

By share, this clonotype ranks as hyperexpanded. V is TRBV7-2 and J is TRBJ1-2; 8 positions agree with TRBD1. This CDR3 spans 15 amino acids. Germline loops: CDR1 SGHTA, CDR2 FQGNSA. Trimming took 5 bases from V and 4 from J; bases not matched to a gene: 9. The CDR3 sequence is CASSPTQGASYGYTF. CDR3 nucleotides: TGTGCCAGCAGCCCCACGCAGGGGGCAAGCTATGGCTACACCTTC.

A remark on this clonotype: This clone may be a read error of a much larger clone one base away. The chain joins TRBV29-1 to TRBJ1-1, with D possibly being TRBD1 (5 bases). Germline V gene sequence: CDR1 SQVTM, CDR2 ANQGSEA. This CDR3 has 13 amino acids. In DNA, the CDR3 is TGCGGCGCCGCGGGACGGTCGGACACTGAAGCTTTCTTT. Translation: CGAAGRSDTEAFF.

On this clonotype: Germline and junction disagree at one end, which may indicate a read error. The chain has TRBV19 and TRBJ1-5; D gene uncertain. The germline V gene encodes CDR1 LNHDA and CDR2 SQIVND (reference sequence). There are 12 residues in the CDR3. The CDR3 DNA sequence: TGTGCCATCTGGTGGGAGGATCAACCCCAGCATTTT. Its translation is CAIWWEDQPQHF.

This chain joins TRBV20-1 and TRBJ2-5; TRBD2 matches 10 bases. The CDR3 runs 14 residues. The junction had 6 bases not matched to a gene; V was cut back by 3 bases and J by 5 bases. Germline assignment: CDR1 DFQATT and CDR2 SNEGSKA (reference sequence). CDR3 in DNA: TGCAGTGCTAGTAAGCGGGAGGGCCGGGAGACCCAGTACTTC. Translating it yields CSASKREGRETQYF.

This clonotype was seen more than once but under ten times. The chain joins TRBV19 to TRBJ2-1; weak D call: TRBD1 (6 bases). The CDR3 extends over 13 amino acids. Trimming pared 5 bases from V and 7 bases from J, leaving 12 bases between. Germline V CDR1 and CDR2: LNHDA, SQIVND (reference sequence). CDR3 nucleotide sequence: TGTGCCAGTAGTCGGCAGGGGCGGAATGAGCAGTTCTTC. This translates into CASSRQGRNEQFF.

The chain carries TRBV6-2 or TRBV6-3 and TRBJ2-3, with a weak D call TRBD1 (5 bases). Germline V lookup: CDR1 MNHEY, CDR2 SVGEGT. CDR3 length equals 13 residues. The V end was cut by 5 bases, the J end by 6 bases, with 12 bases between. CDR3 sequence: CASSGAEADTQYF. CDR3 DNA sequence: TGTGCCAGCAGTGGGGCAGAAGCCGATACGCAGTATTTT.

This clonotype was seen a handful of times. The chain links TRBV12-3 or TRBV12-4 to TRBJ2-1, with TRBD2 matching over 11 bases. The CDR3 sequence is 16 residues long. The V segment lost 1 base and the J segment 7 bases; nucleotides outside the gene matches: 6. The CDR3 DNA reads TGTGCCAGCAGTTTAGGACTAGCGGGAAGATTTAATGAGCAGTTCTTC. Its translation is CASSLGLAGRFNEQFF.